The sequence of this T cell receptor (beta chain) was determined in a study of blood T cell repertoires in COVID-19. Study background: Samples representing acute and convalescent COVID-19 were sourced from the United States, Italy and Spain. The cDNA or gDNA used as material had been derived from T cells, B-cell-depleted T cells, or PBMCs.

CDR1 is LNHNV, CDR2 YYDKDF, per germline (reference sequence). The CDR3 spans 18 residues. V gave up 3 bases and J gave up 1 base; unmatched junction bases: 10. Authors' methods: Scientists estimated how many nucleated cells there were by amplifying reference gene primers. This table comes from immunoSEQ multiplex PCR, and its TCRdb copy is limited to in-frame clones, with some not included. Clone size and the V and J calls come from that table; the DNA yielded D and trimming. This sample has 130,000 or so clones, with about four fifths found just once. This sequence was found in a woman between 55 and 75 years old with acute or convalescent COVID-19. Sample: peripheral blood. V usage is TRBV15 and J usage is TRBJ2-5; TRBD2 matches 11 bases. The CDR3 DNA reads as TGTGCCACCAGCAGGGCCAGACTAGCGGGGTTTGGCCAAGAGACCCAGTACTTC. Translation gives CATSRARLAGFGQETQYF.